This TCR beta chain originates from a study of blood T cell repertoires in COVID-19. Turning to the study itself: There were acute and convalescent COVID-19 samples, and they came from the United States, Italy and Spain. PBMCs, B-cell-depleted T cells, or T cells were the source of the cDNA or gDNA that made up the material.

Germline CDR1 SGHTA, CDR2 FQGNSA. V lost 7 bases and J lost 6, with 12 bases in between. The CDR3 extends over 13 amino acids. Per the authors' pipeline: How many nucleated cells were present was estimated from reference gene primer amplification. The data were produced by immunoSEQ multiplex PCR, yet TCRdb's version contains in-frame clones alone and is incomplete. From that table come the V and J calls and clone size; the DNA was used to work out D and trimming. There are about 89,000 clones in the sample; 60% to 85% occur only once, and 40% to 60% lies in the top ten. The TCR was taken from a human donor in a cohort sampled during active COVID-19. What was sequenced was peripheral blood. The V and J genes are TRBV7-2 and TRBJ2-2; D gene unclear. The CDR3 DNA is TGTGCCAGCACATTAGTGCCGGCCGGGGAGCTGTTTTTT. This sequence encodes CASTLVPAGELFF.